The 15 T cell receptor beta chains listed next were all sequenced from one sample in a study of CXCR3-negative and CXCR3-positive naive CD8 T cells. Each TRB cDNA library was prepared by 5' RACE (with UMI labels). TCRdb re-analyzed the 5' RACE reads; it lists each CDR3 protein once, without DNA. The sample has 150,000 or so distinct CDR3 sequences. The sequencing sample was made of naive CXCR3- CD8+ T cells from blood. Subset indicated: CD45RO-CCR7+CD27+CD95- naive CD8+ T cells lacking CXCR3 (TNR3-). The receptor set was obtained from a human donor in good health. Some clones in this sample may be carry-over from other donors' samples.

V is TRBV5-5 and J is TRBJ1-5; the TCRdb D gene call, TRBD1, has no DNA to confirm it. Germline V CDR1 and CDR2: SGHKS, YYEKEE (reference sequence). The CDR3 is 16 residues long. CDR3 sequence reads: CASSSGFLGSNQPQHF.

The V call is TRBV29-1, the J call TRBJ2-3; the D call from TCRdb, TRBD1, cannot be confirmed without DNA. The CDR3 runs 14 residues. Per the germline V gene, CDR1 is SQVTM and CDR2 is ANQGSEA. CDR3 protein: CSARDRDYTDTQYF.

The chain is built from TRBV5-1 and TRBJ2-1; TCRdb gives TRBD1 as the D gene, but with no DNA this cannot be confirmed. The CDR3 runs 13 residues. Germline V gene sequence: CDR1 SGHRS, CDR2 YFSETQ. CDR3 loop: CASSFTGGAEQFF.

V gene TRBV6-6 combines with J gene TRBJ2-7; the D call from TCRdb, TRBD1, cannot be confirmed without DNA. This CDR3 is built from 16 residues. Germline CDR1 is MNHNY and CDR2 is SVGAGI (reference sequence). CDR3 sequence: CASSYGGTGGPYEQYF.

The chain uses TRBV12-5 and TRBJ2-7; there is no DNA to check the TCRdb D call of TRBD1. The CDR3 is 14 amino acids. Germline CDR1 is LGHNT and CDR2 is FRNRAP. CDR3 region: CASGDPDGTYEQYF.

The V gene is TRBV5-6, the J gene TRBJ2-5; TCRdb picks TRBD2, but there is no DNA to check that call. Germline V gives CDR1 SGHDT, CDR2 YYEEEE. The CDR3 covers 13 residues. This chain's CDR3 is CASSLGEEETQYF.

The CDR3 reads CASSLHRSSSYNEQFF. The gene calls are TRBV5-1 and TRBJ2-1; TCRdb indicates TRBD1, and absent DNA this call remains unverified. The CDR3 runs 16 residues. Looked up from germline, CDR1 is SGHRS and CDR2 is YFSETQ.

V is TRBV27 and J is TRBJ1-2; TCRdb names TRBD1, which stays unverified in the absence of DNA. This CDR3 is built from 15 residues. Germline lookup yields CDR1 MNHEY and CDR2 SMNVEV (reference sequence). CDR3 region: CASLPRTGANYGYTF.

This chain connects TRBV29-1 to TRBJ2-7; absent DNA, TCRdb's TRBD1 call cannot be checked. Germline V gene data show CDR1 as SQVTM and CDR2 as ANQGSEA. The CDR3 covers 11 residues. CDR3 in amino acids: CSGQGAHEQYF.

The CDR3 sequence is CASSSYIGFDEQFF. The chain recombines TRBV14 with TRBJ2-1. The germline V gene has CDR1 SGHDN and CDR2 FVKESK. The CDR3 runs to 14 residues.

The CDR3 sequence: CASSQVQGSYEQYF. The chain has TRBV4-1 and TRBJ2-7; TCRdb selects TRBD1, and the lack of DNA leaves this call unchecked. Per the germline V gene, CDR1 is MGHRA and CDR2 is YSYEKL. The CDR3 is made up of 14 amino acids.

The chain links TRBV12-3 or TRBV12-4 to TRBJ2-1; the TCRdb call, TRBD1, lacks DNA for checking. This CDR3 has 16 residues. The CDR3 spells CASSNSLGASSDEQFF.

J is TRBJ1-1 and V is TRBV29-1; TCRdb picks TRBD1, but there is no DNA to check that call. From germline, CDR1 is SQVTM and CDR2 ANQGSEA. The CDR3 has 13 residues. CDR3 amino acids: CTDGNTGSTEAFF. The full variable domain, rest sourced from reference TRBV29-1 and TRBJ1-1, is SAVISQKPSRDICQRGTSLTIQCQVDSQVTMMFWYRQQPGQSLTLIATANQGSEATYESGFVIDKFPISRPNLTFSTLTVSNMSPEDSSIYLCTDGNTGSTEAFFGQGTRLTVV.

The chain links TRBV27 to TRBJ2-6; TCRdb selects TRBD2, and the lack of DNA leaves this call unchecked. CDR3 length: 18 residues. The V gene's germline CDR1 is MNHEY and CDR2 SMNVEV (reference sequence). The chain's CDR3 is CASSLKTSPNSGANVLTF.

The gene calls are TRBV4-3 and TRBJ2-7; the D call of TRBD2 rests on TCRdb alone, since no DNA is present to check it. Germline loops: CDR1 LGHNA, CDR2 YSLEER. There are 14 residues in the CDR3. This CDR3 reads CASSQGGGAYEQYF.